This T cell receptor beta chain stems from a study of cytomegalovirus exposure and HLA in healthy donors. From germline, CDR1 is KGHSH and CDR2 LQKENI. The V end was cut by 6 bases, the J end by 3 bases, with 12 bases between. The CDR3 extends over 13 amino acids. Nominally healthy donors provided the samples, though records likely missed some immune exposures. PCR was performed using 60 Vbeta and 13 Jbeta primers. The table came from immunoSEQ multiplex PCR; TCRdb's copy has only in-frame clones and leaves some out. The sample consists of about 94,000 clones, about 76% of them appearing once. The sequence derives from a man aged 40-49 years in good health and CMV-seropositive. Sequenced sample: PBMCs. The rearrangement joins TRBV18 to TRBJ2-7, with D perhaps TRBD1 (6 bases). This CDR3 is CASSSDRSYEQYF. In DNA, the CDR3 is TGTGCCAGCTCGTCTGACAGGAGCTACGAGCAGTACTTC.